This is a list of T cell receptor beta chains from one sample in a study of human CD4 T cells and Enterobacteriaceae. Using immunoSEQ multiplex PCR, the repertoire was profiled, and TCRdb retains in-frame clones only, with some absent. The table records some 30,000 clones, approximately 82% of them present only once. The sequencing sample was made of memory CD4+ T cells from blood. The receptors shown here come from a human donor in good health. CDR3s include the opening cysteine and the closing phenylalanine or tryptophan. The order of the fields is clone size, V gene, D gene, J gene, CDR3 DNA, CDR3 protein. A D gene is named only where the DNA matches it firmly. For some rows the clone size is stated as once, few or many, or as a class when expanded; others skip it.

.	TRBV5-1	.	TRBJ1-4	TGCGCCAGCAGCTTGTGGACGGGCAATGAAAAACTGTTTTTT	CASSLWTGNEKLFF
few	TRBV5-4	.	TRBJ2-1	TGTGCCAGCAGCTTAGGCGGGCTGAGGTCCTACAATGAGCAGTTCTTC	CASSLGGLRSYNEQFF
few	TRBV29-1	.	TRBJ2-3	TGCAGCGTTGGTAGGACATATAGCACAGATACGCAGTATTTT	CSVGRTYSTDTQYF
.	TRBV30	.	TRBJ1-5	TGTGCCTGGAACAGGGATGGCAATCAGCCCCAGCATTTT	CAWNRDGNQPQHF
.	TRBV11-2	TRBD1	TRBJ2-6	TGTGCCAGCAGCGGCGTTGCGGGACAGGGGTTCTCTGGGGCCAACGTCCTGACTTTC	CASSGVAGQGFSGANVLTF
.	TRBV10-3	TRBD2	TRBJ2-5	TGTGCCATCAGTGAGTTTTCTAGCGGGAATCAAGAGACCCAGTACTTC	CAISEFSSGNQETQYF
.	TRBV5-1	TRBD2	TRBJ2-5	TGCGCCAGCAGCTTGACTAGCGGGAGAGGAGGGACAGGAGAGACCCAGTACTTC	CASSLTSGRGGTGETQYF
.	TRBV19	TRBD1	TRBJ1-1	TGTGCCAGTAGCCTTACAGGGGGTCTGAACACTGAAGCTTTCTTT	CASSLTGGLNTEAFF
.	TRBV7-8	.	TRBJ2-3	TGTGCCAGCAGCTTGACGGGAGTCGCAGATACGCAGTATTTT	CASSLTGVADTQYF
.	TRBV5-1	TRBD1	TRBJ1-2	TGCGCCAGCAGCTCACAGGGGAGTAACTATGGCTACACCTTC	CASSSQGSNYGYTF
.	TRBV7-3	.	TRBJ1-5	TGTGCCAGCAGCCCGAGTAGGAATCAGCCCCAGCATTTT	CASSPSRNQPQHF
.	TRBV5-1	.	TRBJ1-2	TGCGCCAGCAGACCCCCAGGGGAGGGAACCTATGGCTACACCTTC	CASRPPGEGTYGYTF
.	TRBV2	TRBD1	TRBJ2-5	TGTGCCAGCAGAGAGGGACAGCAACAAGAGACCCAGTACTTC	CASREGQQQETQYF
.	TRBV11-2	TRBD1	TRBJ2-7	TGTGCCAGCAGCTTAGCGGGACAGGGCTACTACGAGCAGTACTTC	CASSLAGQGYYEQYF
.	TRBV2	TRBD2	TRBJ2-5	TGTGCCAGCAGTGGCGGGGGTCCGACGCAAGAGACCCAGTACTTC	CASSGGGPTQETQYF
.	TRBV6-1	.	TRBJ1-2	TGTGCCAGCAGTGGAGCCACAGCGGGAAACTATGGCTACACCTTC	CASSGATAGNYGYTF
once	TRBV10-1	.	TRBJ2-7	TGCGCCAGCAGTGCACAGGGTATCGGCGAGCAGTACTTC	CASSAQGIGEQYF